The sequence of this TCR beta chain was determined in a study of blood T cell repertoires in COVID-19. This clone was detected only once. Germline CDR1 and CDR2: SEHNR and FQNEAQ (reference sequence). Trimming shortened V by 1 base and J by 6 bases, and 7 bases separated the two germline ends. The CDR3 runs to 13 residues. Repertoires were generated with immunoSEQ multiplex PCR, while TCRdb's copy carries only in-frame clones and drops some. The data show some 87,000 clones, 80% to 90% seen once. Sample: peripheral blood. This sequence originates from a human donor in a cohort sampled during active COVID-19. This chain links TRBV7-9 with TRBJ2-1; D gene unclear. The CDR3 loop is CASSLVLGNEQFF. In DNA form, the CDR3 reads TGTGCCAGCAGCTTAGTCCTCGGCAATGAGCAGTTCTTC.